This T cell receptor beta chain was recovered during a study of blood T cell repertoires in COVID-19. Overall study: The United States, Italy and Spain provided the acute and convalescent COVID-19 samples. T cells, B-cell-depleted T cells, or PBMCs provided the cDNA or gDNA that served as material.

Germline V lookup: CDR1 DFQATT, CDR2 SNEGSKA (reference sequence). CDR3 length: 13 amino acids. V was clipped by 3 bases and J by 3 bases, with 11 bases between them. The count of this clone is one. Methods used by the authors: Amplified reference gene primers provided the basis for estimating nucleated cell counts. Method: immunoSEQ multiplex PCR; TCRdb's copy keeps in-frame clones and lacks some. V and J calls and clone size are those listed in that table; D and trimming were worked out from the DNA. The table includes hundreds of thousands of clones, just under 90% detected once. The chain is built from TRBV20-1 and TRBJ1-1; the D gene is possibly TRBD1 (5 bases). Sample: peripheral blood. The clonotype comes from a woman aged 18 to 35 with acute or convalescent COVID-19. CDR3 sequence: CSASWGGYTEAFF. CDR3 nucleotide sequence: TGCAGTGCTAGTTGGGGGGGATACACTGAAGCTTTCTTT.